The clone carrying this T cell receptor (beta chain) was recorded only once. Its antigen is currently unknown. The same CDR3 can be traced to other DNA sequences in this sample. The method was immunoSEQ multiplex PCR; TCRdb's version includes in-frame clones alone and lacks a portion of them. The table lists 80,000 to 100,000 clones, 80% to 90% of them singletons. These data come from a study of T cell responses to AZD1222 COVID-19 vaccine. The study's findings and limits: A rise in Spike-specific TCR breadth and depth followed two AZD1222 doses. Dominant at 160-218 and 743-854, vaccine-associated CD4 TCRs also spanned spike. Seropositive AZD1222 recipients at baseline numbered only six or seven.

Second-dose groups at about 4 or about 12 weeks were pooled. This CDR3 region has 14 residues. CDR1 is LNHDA, CDR2 SQIVND, per germline (reference sequence). After removal of 4 bases from V and 3 bases from J, the junction contained 4 bases not matched to a gene. This specimen consisted of peripheral blood, obtained 28 days after the second AZD1222 dose. The chain employs TRBV19 and TRBJ2-3; 7 nucleotides agree with TRBD2. This TCR derives from an adult who received the AZD1222 COVID-19 vaccine. The CDR3 reads CASSSGGGTDTQYF. DNA of the CDR3: TGTGCCAGTAGTAGCGGGGGTGGTACAGATACGCAGTATTTT.